Listed below are T cell receptor beta chains from one sample, sequenced in a study of radiation and T cells in renal cell carcinoma. Generated by immunoSEQ multiplex PCR, the TCRdb table keeps only in-frame clones and is missing some. The top ten clones hold approximately 5.4% of a sample with some 76,000 clones, roughly 80% of them seen once. This sample comprised blood, obtained from a patient whose treatment included radiotherapy and nephrectomy. Source of these receptors: a man in his sixties with renal cell carcinoma. Each CDR3 is given with its conserved first and last residue. Each record gives: V gene, J gene, D gene, clone size, CDR3 DNA, CDR3 protein. The D gene is left open where the match is weak. Size values are once, few and many counts, or a class for expanded clones, and some rows have none.

V gene: TRBV6-1
J gene: TRBJ2-3
D gene: -
clone size: -
CDR3 DNA: TGTGCCAGCGGTCTCGGGGGAGGAGCAGATACGCAGTATTTT
CDR3 protein: CASGLGGGADTQYF

V gene: TRBV28
J gene: TRBJ2-7
D gene: TRBD2
clone size: few
CDR3 DNA: TGTGCCGTGGGAGGGGTCGCTTTCACCTACGAGCAGTACTTC
CDR3 protein: CAVGGVAFTYEQYF

V gene: TRBV29-1
J gene: TRBJ2-6
D gene: -
clone size: -
CDR3 DNA: TGCAGCGTCCCTACAGGGGATCTAGGGGTCGGGGGCAACGTCCTGACTTTC
CDR3 protein: CSVPTGDLGVGGNVLTF

V gene: TRBV5-6
J gene: TRBJ1-4
D gene: TRBD1
clone size: -
CDR3 DNA: TGTGCCAGCAGCACTCGACAGGGGGGTAATGAAAAACTGTTTTTT
CDR3 protein: CASSTRQGGNEKLFF

V gene: TRBV19
J gene: TRBJ2-3
D gene: TRBD2
clone size: -
CDR3 DNA: TGTGCCAGTAGTGGGGGACTAGCGGGAGCCCCTAGCACAGATACGCAGTATTTT
CDR3 protein: CASSGGLAGAPSTDTQYF

V gene: TRBV7-9
J gene: TRBJ2-1
D gene: TRBD1
clone size: -
CDR3 DNA: TGTGCCAGCAGCTTAGCGGACAGGGGCTATGAGCAGTTCTTC
CDR3 protein: CASSLADRGYEQFF

V gene: TRBV18
J gene: TRBJ2-7
D gene: -
clone size: -
CDR3 DNA: TGTGCCAGCTCACCGGGCCAGGACTCATCCTACGAGCAGTACTTC
CDR3 protein: CASSPGQDSSYEQYF

V gene: TRBV15
J gene: TRBJ1-5
D gene: TRBD1
clone size: -
CDR3 DNA: TGTGCCACCAGCAGAAACAGGGGGCAAGGTGGGATGCAGCCCCAGCATTTT
CDR3 protein: CATSRNRGQGGMQPQHF

V gene: TRBV19
J gene: TRBJ1-2
D gene: TRBD1
clone size: -
CDR3 DNA: TGTGCCAGTAGTATGGACAGGATCTATGGCTACACCTTC
CDR3 protein: CASSMDRIYGYTF

V gene: TRBV27
J gene: TRBJ1-2
D gene: -
clone size: -
CDR3 DNA: TGTGCCAGCAGCTATGCCCCGCAGTGGGGCTACACCTTC
CDR3 protein: CASSYAPQWGYTF

V gene: TRBV7-2
J gene: TRBJ1-3
D gene: -
clone size: few
CDR3 DNA: TGTGCCAGCAGCTTAGACAGCTCTGGAAACACCATATATTTT
CDR3 protein: CASSLDSSGNTIYF

V gene: TRBV19
J gene: TRBJ1-1
D gene: -
clone size: -
CDR3 DNA: TGTGCCAGTAGTATCCCGGGAGTGGATACTGAAGCTTTCTTT
CDR3 protein: CASSIPGVDTEAFF

V gene: TRBV29-1
J gene: TRBJ2-1
D gene: -
clone size: -
CDR3 DNA: TGCAGCGGCGGGATTTACAATGAGCAGTTCTTC
CDR3 protein: CSGGIYNEQFF

V gene: TRBV28
J gene: TRBJ2-2
D gene: -
clone size: -
CDR3 DNA: TGTGCCAGCAGTTACCTGGGCGAGAACACCGGGGAGCTGTTTTTT
CDR3 protein: CASSYLGENTGELFF

V gene: TRBV19
J gene: TRBJ2-7
D gene: -
clone size: -
CDR3 DNA: TGTGCCAGTAGTCCTCCGGGCCTGGCGTGGGAGCAGTACTTC
CDR3 protein: CASSPPGLAWEQYF

V gene: TRBV29-1
J gene: TRBJ2-4
D gene: -
clone size: -
CDR3 DNA: TGCAGCGTTGAGGTACCCTCTGGAAACATTCAGTACTTC
CDR3 protein: CSVEVPSGNIQYF

V gene: TRBV14
J gene: TRBJ2-4
D gene: -
clone size: few
CDR3 DNA: TGTGCCAGCAGCCAGAACCAGGTGGCCAAAAACATTCAGTACTTC
CDR3 protein: CASSQNQVAKNIQYF

V gene: TRBV10-3
J gene: TRBJ2-7
D gene: TRBD2
clone size: once
CDR3 DNA: TGTGCCATCAGTGAGTCGACGGCGGGAGGGCTCCACGAGCAGTACTTC
CDR3 protein: CAISESTAGGLHEQYF

V gene: TRBV19
J gene: TRBJ1-1
D gene: -
clone size: -
CDR3 DNA: TGTGCCAGTAGTATACAGTCCGGAAGAGGACCTAACACTGAAGCTTTCTTT
CDR3 protein: CASSIQSGRGPNTEAFF

V gene: TRBV6-5
J gene: TRBJ1-2
D gene: -
clone size: once
CDR3 DNA: TGTGCCAGCAGTTCTCGGCCACTGAGATCCTATGGCTACACCTTC
CDR3 protein: CASSSRPLRSYGYTF

V gene: TRBV10-3
J gene: TRBJ1-6
D gene: -
clone size: once
CDR3 DNA: TGTGCCATGGGAGACGGAGACCATAATTCACCCCTCCACTTT
CDR3 protein: CAMGDGDHNSPLHF

V gene: TRBV10-1
J gene: TRBJ2-2
D gene: -
clone size: -
CDR3 DNA: TGCGCCAGCAGAGAGGGGAACACCGGGGAGCTGTTTTTT
CDR3 protein: CASREGNTGELFF

V gene: TRBV4-3
J gene: TRBJ2-2
D gene: -
clone size: few
CDR3 DNA: TGCGCCAGCAGCCAAGATCTCCGAACGTACACCGGGGAGCTGTTTTTT
CDR3 protein: CASSQDLRTYTGELFF

V gene: TRBV29-1
J gene: TRBJ2-2
D gene: -
clone size: -
CDR3 DNA: TGCAGCGTCATGGGACGCGGAGGCACCGGGGAGCTGTTTTTT
CDR3 protein: CSVMGRGGTGELFF

V gene: TRBV19
J gene: TRBJ1-1
D gene: -
clone size: -
CDR3 DNA: TGTGCCAGTAGCTTAACAGGGATCTCGACTGAAGCTTTCTTT
CDR3 protein: CASSLTGISTEAFF

V gene: TRBV21-1
J gene: TRBJ2-5
D gene: -
clone size: -
CDR3 DNA: TGTGCCAGCAGCAAAGCCGGGGAGGGCAGGGAGGAAGTTTGGGTCCAAGAGACCCAGTACTTC
CDR3 protein: CASSKAGEGREEVWVQETQYF

V gene: TRBV29-1
J gene: TRBJ2-7
D gene: TRBD2
clone size: -
CDR3 DNA: TGCAGCGTTAATACTAGCGACGAGCAGTACTTC
CDR3 protein: CSVNTSDEQYF

V gene: TRBV6-5
J gene: TRBJ2-2
D gene: -
clone size: once
CDR3 DNA: TGTGCCAGCAGTTACGCGGGACATAACACCGGGGAGCTGTTTTTT
CDR3 protein: CASSYAGHNTGELFF

V gene: TRBV19
J gene: TRBJ2-1
D gene: -
clone size: -
CDR3 DNA: TGTGCCAGTAGTATAGTCAGGGTAAACTACAATGAGCAGTTCTTC
CDR3 protein: CASSIVRVNYNEQFF

V gene: TRBV5-6
J gene: TRBJ1-4
D gene: -
clone size: -
CDR3 DNA: TGTGCCAGCAGCCTCGGGGGCAACAGTGAAAAACTGTTTTTT
CDR3 protein: CASSLGGNSEKLFF

V gene: TRBV5-4
J gene: TRBJ2-7
D gene: TRBD1
clone size: -
CDR3 DNA: TGTGCCAGCAGCCGTGGTAGGACAGGGAAGTACGAGCAGTACTTC
CDR3 protein: CASSRGRTGKYEQYF

V gene: TRBV7-2
J gene: TRBJ2-5
D gene: -
clone size: -
CDR3 DNA: TGTGCCAGCAGCTTAGTTGCCCAGCGGCGAGGGGAGACCCAGTACTTC
CDR3 protein: CASSLVAQRRGETQYF

V gene: TRBV20-1
J gene: TRBJ1-1
D gene: -
clone size: once
CDR3 DNA: TGCAGTGCTACGGATAGTACTGAAGCTTTCTTT
CDR3 protein: CSATDSTEAFF

V gene: TRBV11-2
J gene: TRBJ1-5
D gene: -
clone size: few
CDR3 DNA: TGTGCCAGCAGCTTAGGCTTTAATCAGCCCCAGCATTTT
CDR3 protein: CASSLGFNQPQHF

V gene: TRBV27
J gene: TRBJ1-2
D gene: -
clone size: -
CDR3 DNA: TGTGCCAGCAGTGTAACAGGGAGGACGTGGGGCTACACCTTC
CDR3 protein: CASSVTGRTWGYTF

V gene: TRBV25-1
J gene: TRBJ2-1
D gene: TRBD2
clone size: -
CDR3 DNA: TGTGCCAGCAGTGAGCCTAGCGGGAGCTATGAGCAGTTCTTC
CDR3 protein: CASSEPSGSYEQFF

V gene: TRBV7-6
J gene: TRBJ2-1
D gene: TRBD2
clone size: -
CDR3 DNA: TGTGCCAGCAGCCAATCACTAGCGGGAGGAGAAAATGAGCAGTTCTTC
CDR3 protein: CASSQSLAGGENEQFF

V gene: TRBV29-1
J gene: TRBJ2-3
D gene: TRBD2
clone size: few
CDR3 DNA: TGCAGCGTTGTAGGGACTAGAGATACGCAGTATTTT
CDR3 protein: CSVVGTRDTQYF

V gene: TRBV10-3
J gene: TRBJ1-3
D gene: -
clone size: -
CDR3 DNA: TGTGCCATCAGTGAGTCGTTTGCGTCCTCCTCTGGAAACACCATATATTTT
CDR3 protein: CAISESFASSSGNTIYF

V gene: TRBV4-3
J gene: TRBJ2-3
D gene: TRBD2
clone size: -
CDR3 DNA: TGCGCCAGCAGCCAAGGACTAGCGAGAACAGATACGCAGTATTTT
CDR3 protein: CASSQGLARTDTQYF

V gene: TRBV5-1
J gene: TRBJ2-3
D gene: TRBD1
clone size: -
CDR3 DNA: TGCGCCAGCAGCTTTAGTCTATTAACAGGGGGCGCGGGAAGTACAGATACGCAGTATTTT
CDR3 protein: CASSFSLLTGGAGSTDTQYF

V gene: TRBV4-3
J gene: TRBJ2-2
D gene: -
clone size: -
CDR3 DNA: TGCGCCAGCAGCCAGGAATATAAGCAGACCGGGGAGCTGTTTTTT
CDR3 protein: CASSQEYKQTGELFF

V gene: TRBV20-1
J gene: TRBJ1-1
D gene: -
clone size: -
CDR3 DNA: TGCAGTGCTACCCAAGCTTTCTTT
CDR3 protein: CSATQAFF

V gene: TRBV5-6
J gene: TRBJ2-3
D gene: TRBD2
clone size: -
CDR3 DNA: TGTGCCAGCAGAGCCGCGAGCGGGAGATGGGATACGCAGTATTTT
CDR3 protein: CASRAASGRWDTQYF

V gene: TRBV2
J gene: TRBJ2-7
D gene: TRBD1
clone size: -
CDR3 DNA: TGTGCCAGCGGTAGGGACAGGGGGGTTTACGAGCAGTACTTC
CDR3 protein: CASGRDRGVYEQYF

V gene: TRBV4-1
J gene: TRBJ2-1
D gene: TRBD2
clone size: -
CDR3 DNA: TGCGCCAGCAGCCAAGACCCGCCCCCGGTGAGTAGCGGGAGTTTTCACAATGAGCAGTTCTTC
CDR3 protein: CASSQDPPPVSSGSFHNEQFF

V gene: TRBV4-1
J gene: TRBJ1-1
D gene: -
clone size: -
CDR3 DNA: TGCGCCAGCAGCCTGTCGTCACAGGGACCTGCGGGCACTGAAGCTTTCTTT
CDR3 protein: CASSLSSQGPAGTEAFF

V gene: TRBV25-1
J gene: TRBJ1-1
D gene: -
clone size: -
CDR3 DNA: TGTGCCAGCAGTGAATACAGGGACACTGAAGCTTTCTTT
CDR3 protein: CASSEYRDTEAFF